Below are 10 T cell receptor beta chains sequenced from a single sample in a study of blood T cell repertoires in COVID-19. Sequenced by immunoSEQ multiplex PCR; TCRdb stores in-frame clones only, minus some. The repertoire includes hundreds of thousands of clones, about 80% of them detected once, and roughly 10% sits in the top ten. The sequenced sample consisted of peripheral blood. The receptor source for this set is a man older than 75 with acute or convalescent COVID-19.

This clone was picked up one time. The V and J genes are TRBV5-1 and TRBJ1-2, with a possible D match to TRBD1 (6 bases). Trimming pared 2 bases from V and 2 bases from J, leaving 16 bases between. Germline lookup yields CDR1 SGHRS and CDR2 YFSETQ. This CDR3 contains 16 residues. The CDR3 protein is CASSFTTGNINYGYTF. Written as DNA, the CDR3 is TGCGCCAGCAGCTTTACCACAGGGAATATAAACTATGGCTACACCTTC.

The chain uses TRBV2 and TRBJ2-2, with a weak D call TRBD2 (6 bases). The CDR3 totals 18 residues. The germline V and J ends were trimmed by 6 bases and 1 base, with 21 bases remaining between them. The germline CDR1 and CDR2 sequences are SNHLY and FYNNEI. This CDR3 reads CASSGSGKSHRNTGELFF. CDR3 bases: TGTGCCAGCAGCGGTAGCGGCAAAAGTCACAGGAACACCGGGGAGCTGTTTTTT.

The chain joins TRBV18 to TRBJ1-1; D may be TRBD1 (5 bases). Looked up from germline, CDR1 is KGHSH and CDR2 is LQKENI. CDR3 size: 13 residues. The V gene lost 3 bases and the J gene lost 7 bases, with 12 bases spanning the gap. In DNA, the CDR3 is TGTGCCAGCTCACCGCGGATGGGGCTTGAAGCTTTCTTT. It yields the protein CASSPRMGLEAFF.

The J gene is TRBJ2-7, the V gene TRBV5-1; 13 bases fit TRBD2. J gave up 5 bases and V 4 bases, and 3 bases lay outside the gene matches. The CDR3 spans 14 residues. The germline V gene has CDR1 SGHRS and CDR2 YFSETQ. The CDR3 is CASSLGTSGDEQYF. The CDR3, as DNA: TGCGCCAGCAGCCTAGGGACTAGCGGGGACGAGCAGTACTTC.

The CDR3 protein is CASSQPGQGRDEKLFF. For the CDR3, the DNA is TGTGCCAGCAGCCAACCGGGACAGGGAAGGGATGAAAAACTGTTTTTT. The chain employs TRBV5-8 and TRBJ1-4; 9 nucleotides line up with TRBD1. CDR1 and CDR2 (germline): SGHTS, YDEGEE. The CDR3 consists of 16 residues. J was trimmed by 6 bases and V by 4 bases; bases with no gene match: 10.

This clone has just a few counts. The rearrangement links TRBV6-6 to TRBJ2-7; D unresolved. Trimming cost V 5 bases and J 3 bases, with 23 bases left between them. The CDR3 has 17 residues. CDR1 and CDR2 (germline): MNHNY, SVGAGI (reference sequence). CDR3 nucleotides: TGTGCCAGCAGTCATGGAGTGTGGAACGACTTGGTCTACGAGCAGTACTTC. It encodes CASSHGVWNDLVYEQYF.

The table lists this clone with a count of one. The rearrangement links TRBV30 to TRBJ2-7; 7 bases map to TRBD2. CDR1 is GTSNPN, CDR2 SVGIG, per germline (reference sequence). The CDR3 is 14 residues long. V dropped 3 bases and J dropped 5; count of bases not matched to a gene: 10. CDR3 in amino acids: CAWRNGGSVNEQYF. The CDR3 coding sequence is TGTGCCTGGAGGAACGGGGGGTCCGTGAACGAGCAGTACTTC.

The chain is built from TRBV28 and TRBJ2-3; unclear D gene. This CDR3 region has 11 residues. Per germline, CDR1 MDHEN and CDR2 SYDVKM. V was trimmed by 11 bases and J by 8 bases, leaving 14 bases between them. The chain's CDR3 is CASQALSTQYF. The CDR3 nucleotides read TGTGCCTCCCAGGCGTTGAGTACGCAGTATTTT. Variable domain in full (rest from reference TRBV28 and TRBJ2-3): DVKVTQSSRYLVKRTGEKVFLECVQDMDHENMFWYRQDPGLGLRLIYFSYDVKMKEKGDIPEGYSVSREKKERFSLILESASTNQTSMYLCASQALSTQYFGPGTRLTVL.

This clone turned up a few times. This chain joins TRBV19 and TRBJ1-5, with D possibly TRBD1 on 6 matching bases. Trimming cost V 6 bases and J 1 base, with 16 bases left between them. The CDR3 totals 16 residues. Germline V gives CDR1 LNHDA, CDR2 SQIVND (reference sequence). The CDR3 here is CASSDWGLRSNQPQHF. The CDR3 bases are TGTGCCAGTAGCGATTGGGGGCTTCGGAGCAATCAGCCCCAGCATTTT.

This chain links TRBV2 with TRBJ1-2; TRBD1 matches 7 bases. Per germline, CDR1 SNHLY and CDR2 FYNNEI. V was pared by 6 bases and J by 8 bases, with 9 bases of the junction left unmatched. The CDR3 is made up of 13 amino acids. As DNA, the CDR3 is TGTGCCAGCAGCGGGGACAGCTTAGAAGGCTACACCTTC. Its translation: CASSGDSLEGYTF.